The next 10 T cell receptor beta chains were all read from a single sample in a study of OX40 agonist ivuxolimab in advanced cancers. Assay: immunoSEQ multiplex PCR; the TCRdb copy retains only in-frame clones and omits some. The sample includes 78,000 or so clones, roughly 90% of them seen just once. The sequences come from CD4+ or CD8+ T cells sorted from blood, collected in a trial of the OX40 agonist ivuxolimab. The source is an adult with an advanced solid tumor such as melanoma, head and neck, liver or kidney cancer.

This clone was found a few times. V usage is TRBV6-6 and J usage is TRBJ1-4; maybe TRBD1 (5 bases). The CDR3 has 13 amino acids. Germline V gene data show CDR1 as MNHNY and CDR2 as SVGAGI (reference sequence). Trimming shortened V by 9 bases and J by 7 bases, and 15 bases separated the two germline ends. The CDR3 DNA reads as TGTGCCAGTCAGACCCGGGACTCTGAAAAACTGTTTTTT. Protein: CASQTRDSEKLFF.

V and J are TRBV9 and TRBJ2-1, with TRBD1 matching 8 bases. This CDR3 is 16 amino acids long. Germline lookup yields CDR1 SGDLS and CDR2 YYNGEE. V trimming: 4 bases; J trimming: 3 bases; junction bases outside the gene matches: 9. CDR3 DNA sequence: TGTGCCAGCAGCCCAAGGGGGGACAGGAGCTACAATGAGCAGTTCTTC. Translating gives CASSPRGDRSYNEQFF. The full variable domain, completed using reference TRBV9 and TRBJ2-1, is DSGVTQTPKHLITATGQRVTLRCSPRSGDLSVYWYQQSLDQGLQFLIQYYNGEERAKGNILERFSAQQFPDLHSELNLSSLELGDSALYFCASSPRGDRSYNEQFFGPGTRLTVL.

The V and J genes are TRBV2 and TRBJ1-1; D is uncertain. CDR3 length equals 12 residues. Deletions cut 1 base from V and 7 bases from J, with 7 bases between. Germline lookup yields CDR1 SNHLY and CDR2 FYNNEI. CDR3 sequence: CASSEDVGEAFF. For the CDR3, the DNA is TGTGCCAGCAGTGAAGATGTCGGTGAAGCTTTCTTT.

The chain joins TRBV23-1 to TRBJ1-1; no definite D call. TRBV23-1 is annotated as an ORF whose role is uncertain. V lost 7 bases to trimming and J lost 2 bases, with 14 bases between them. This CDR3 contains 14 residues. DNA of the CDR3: TGCGCCAGCAATCCCCCCAAGATAAACACTGAAGCTTTCTTT. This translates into CASNPPKINTEAFF.

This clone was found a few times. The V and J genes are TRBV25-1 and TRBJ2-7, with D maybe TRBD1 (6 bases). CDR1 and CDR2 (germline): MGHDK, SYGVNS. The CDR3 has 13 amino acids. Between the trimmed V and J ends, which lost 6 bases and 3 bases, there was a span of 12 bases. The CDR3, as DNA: TGTGCCAGCAGCCGGGACATGTTCTACGAGCAGTACTTC. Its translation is CASSRDMFYEQYF.

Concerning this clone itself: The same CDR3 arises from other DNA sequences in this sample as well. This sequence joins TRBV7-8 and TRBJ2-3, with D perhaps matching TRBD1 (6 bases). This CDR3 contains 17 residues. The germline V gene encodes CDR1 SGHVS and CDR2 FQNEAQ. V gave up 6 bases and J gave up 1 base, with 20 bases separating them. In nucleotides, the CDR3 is TGTGCCAGCAGTCCCAGGACAGACCCGCTTGGCACAGATACGCAGTATTTT. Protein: CASSPRTDPLGTDTQYF.

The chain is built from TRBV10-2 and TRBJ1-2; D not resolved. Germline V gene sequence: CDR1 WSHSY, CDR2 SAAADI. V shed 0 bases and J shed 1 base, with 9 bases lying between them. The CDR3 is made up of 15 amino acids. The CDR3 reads CASSESSLLNYGYTF. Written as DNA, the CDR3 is TGCGCCAGCAGTGAGTCTAGCTTACTTAACTATGGCTACACCTTC.

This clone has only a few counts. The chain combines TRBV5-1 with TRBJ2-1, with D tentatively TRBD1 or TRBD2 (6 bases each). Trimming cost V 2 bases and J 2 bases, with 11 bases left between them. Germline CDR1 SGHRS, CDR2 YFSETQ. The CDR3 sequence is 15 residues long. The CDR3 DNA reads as TGCGCCAGCAGCTTTGAGGGGGGTACCTACAATGAGCAGTTCTTC. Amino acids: CASSFEGGTYNEQFF.

The chain's CDR3 is CASSARQGPPYEQYF. CDR3 DNA sequence: TGTGCCAGTAGTGCCCGACAGGGGCCTCCCTACGAGCAGTACTTC. The chain combines TRBV19 with TRBJ2-7, with 8 bases matching TRBD1. V dropped 5 bases and J dropped 2; count of bases not matched to a gene: 8. The CDR3 covers 15 residues. Germline CDR1 is LNHDA and CDR2 is SQIVND (reference sequence).

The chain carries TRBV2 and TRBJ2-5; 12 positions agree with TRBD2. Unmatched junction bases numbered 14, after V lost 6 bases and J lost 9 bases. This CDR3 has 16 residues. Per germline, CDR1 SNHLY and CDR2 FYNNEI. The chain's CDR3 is CASRAGTSGQFQAQYF. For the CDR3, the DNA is TGTGCCAGCAGGGCCGGGACTAGCGGGCAATTCCAGGCCCAGTACTTC.